This T cell receptor beta chain derives from a study of T-cell reconstitution after alpha-beta-depleted transplantation in children. Unique molecular identifiers were incorporated during preparation of the TCRbeta library. TCRdb processed the PCR reads anew with MiXCR; each CDR3 protein has one entry. This table holds around 800,000 distinct CDR3 sequences, roughly 15% found once. About this clonotype itself: No antigen is known for it.

This CDR3 has 15 amino acids. Germline V gene sequence: CDR1 MNHEY, CDR2 SMNVEV (reference sequence). The junction had 16 bases not matched to a gene; V was cut back by 5 bases and J by 11 bases. Whole-study results and caveats: By about two months after transplant, alpha-beta T cells reportedly arose from several hundred graft clones that had expanded. In some patients, recipient T cells and intrathymic progenitors surviving conditioning explained high day-60 diversity. T-cell counts and diversity at one year following transplant were attributed mainly to newly produced T cells.

This chain joins TRBV27 and TRBJ1-1; 8 bases align to TRBD1. The sequence was obtained from a male patient aged 10-17 years who had a stem cell transplant for acute lymphoblastic leukemia, so the T cells may come from the graft donor. The sample in question was PBMCs, mostly from graft donor cells, obtained 360 days after TCRalphabeta/CD19-depleted stem cell transplant. The CDR3 protein is CASSMGTGGILVAFF. In nucleotides, the CDR3 is TGTGCCAGCAGTATGGGAACAGGGGGGATATTAGTTGCTTTCTTT.